The T cell receptor beta chain under discussion was sequenced for a study of T cells after yellow fever vaccination. TCRdb used MiXCR to reprocess the 5' RACE reads, holding one entry per CDR3 protein. The sample has hundreds of thousands of distinct CDR3 sequences, approximately 13% seen once. Turning to this clonotype: Its antigen is not identified.

Regarding the study as a whole: Clonotypes appearing in both CD4 and CD8 compartments existed, and their share was small. Repertoires obtained by FACS sorting could include abundant clonotypes that entered as contaminants from the bulk population. The booster saw the reappearance of most primary-vaccination clones (approximately 97% CD4, around 90% CD8).

The starting material was PBMCs, obtained on the day of the yellow fever booster vaccination. The sequence was collected from a man aged 30-40 years who received the YFV17D yellow fever vaccine.

In nucleotides, the CDR3 is TGTGCCAGCAGCTTACGAGTGTTGGAAGAGACCCAGTACTTC. This sequence encodes CASSLRVLEETQYF. The genes are TRBV7-9 and TRBJ2-5; D remains ambiguous. Deletions cut 2 bases from V and 3 bases from J, with 10 bases between. CDR3 length: 14 residues. In germline, CDR1 is SEHNR, CDR2 FQNEAQ (reference sequence).